What follows is one T cell receptor beta chain and its context. The data stem from a study of CD8 T cells in ankylosing spondylitis. Using quantitative 5'-RACE with molecular barcodes, the authors made TCR beta libraries. One entry per CDR3 protein, called by TCRdb with MiXCR from the 5' RACE reads. This repertoire shows some 270,000 distinct CDR3 sequences, roughly 32% found once; its top ten account for around 4.2%. This CDR3 spans 14 amino acids. The germline gives CDR1 SGHRS, CDR2 YFSETQ. The germline V and J ends were trimmed by 0 bases and 2 bases, with 8 bases remaining between them. The sequenced sample consisted of blood, either unsorted or a sorted T cell fraction (not recorded which). The receptor was derived from a male donor with ankylosing spondylitis or in good health (not recorded which). The chain links TRBV5-1 to TRBJ1-2; no definite D call. This CDR3 is CASSLDEGNYGYTF. As DNA, the CDR3 is TGCGCCAGCAGCTTGGACGAGGGCAACTATGGCTACACCTTC. The full variable domain, with the rest looked up from reference TRBV5-1 and TRBJ1-2, is KAGVTQTPRYLIKTRGQQVTLSCSPISGHRSVSWYQQTPGQGLQFLFEYFSETQRNKGNFPGRFSGRQFSNSRSEMNVSTLELGDSALYLCASSLDEGNYGYTFGSGTRLTVV.